Presented here are 20 T cell receptor beta chains from one specimen sequenced in a study of blood T cell repertoires in COVID-19. Sequenced by immunoSEQ multiplex PCR; TCRdb stores in-frame clones only, minus some. The table lists fewer than 200,000 clones, about 86% of them singletons. The sample was PBMCs or T cells enriched from blood (not recorded which). The source is a man aged 50-60 years who had recovered from COVID-19.

The chain carries TRBV11-1 and TRBJ2-3; TRBD2 aligns across 12 bases. V dropped 0 bases and J dropped 14; count of bases not matched to a gene: 6. CDR3 length: 14 amino acids. The V gene's germline CDR1 is SGHAT and CDR2 FQDESV (reference sequence). DNA of the CDR3: TGTGCCAGCAGCTTAGCGGGACTAGCGGGCGGCAGGTATTTT. It codes for CASSLAGLAGGRYF. The full variable domain, in which reference TRBV11-1 and TRBJ2-3 provide the parts outside the CDR3, is EAEVAQSPRYKITEKSQAVAFWCDPISGHATLYWYRQILGQGPELLVQFQDESVVDDSQLPKDRFSAERLKGVDSTLKIQPAELGDSAMYLCASSLAGLAGGRYFGPGTRLTVL.

The chain recombines TRBV6-5 with TRBJ1-2; 8 bases are shared with TRBD1. CDR3 size: 16 residues. Germline CDR1 and CDR2: MNHEY and SVGAGI. V lost 0 bases and J lost 2; bases outside the gene matches: 5. The DNA of the CDR3 is TGTGCCAGCAGTTACTCCCCCCGGACAGGGAACTATGGCTACACCTTC. Its translation: CASSYSPRTGNYGYTF.

In its sample, this clone was seen once. The chain couples TRBV2 to TRBJ1-5, with 10 positions matching TRBD1. Germline-derived CDR1 and CDR2 are SNHLY and FYNNEI. V lost 7 bases to trimming and J lost 7 bases; unmatched junction nucleotides: 7. This CDR3 has 14 residues. CDR3 sequence: CASKGTGEEQPQHF. The CDR3 coding sequence is TGTGCCAGCAAAGGGACAGGGGAGGAACAGCCCCAGCATTTT. Full variable domain (missing parts from reference TRBV2 and TRBJ1-5): EPEVTQTPSHQVTQMGQEVILRCVPISNHLYFYWYRQILGQKVEFLVSFYNNEISEKSEIFDDQFSVERPDGSNFTLKIRSTKLEDSAMYFCASKGTGEEQPQHFGDGTRLSIL.

The rearrangement joins TRBV11-2 to TRBJ2-2; 15 bases agree with TRBD2. Germline CDR1 reads SGHAT; CDR2 reads FQNNGV. CDR3 length equals 17 residues. V trimming: 5 bases; J trimming: 8 bases; junction bases outside the gene matches: 9. The CDR3 sequence: CASSQAGLAGGSGELFF. The CDR3 DNA follows: TGTGCCAGCAGCCAAGCGGGACTAGCGGGGGGATCTGGGGAGCTGTTTTTT.

The chain uses TRBV3-1 (or the pseudogene TRBV3-2) and TRBJ1-1; D is uncertain. This CDR3 comprises 16 residues. Germline values: CDR1 LGHDT, CDR2 YNNKEL (reference sequence). Trimming shortened V by 0 bases and J by 0 bases, and 11 bases separated the two germline ends. DNA for the CDR3: TGTGCCAGCAGCCAAGATAGCGGCAATCTGAACACTGAAGCTTTCTTT. Residues: CASSQDSGNLNTEAFF.

V is TRBV7-9 and J is TRBJ2-7, with 7 nucleotides matching TRBD1. Germline V gene data show CDR1 as SEHNR and CDR2 as FQNEAQ (reference sequence). CDR3 size: 15 residues. V lost 5 bases to trimming and J lost 0 bases; unmatched junction nucleotides: 7. The CDR3 sequence is CASSPTGASSYEQYF. CDR3 DNA sequence: TGTGCCAGCAGCCCTACAGGGGCCAGCTCCTACGAGCAGTACTTC.

This clone was observed many times. The genes are TRBV6-5 and TRBJ2-7; TRBD1 is a possible D gene (6 bases). Germline-derived CDR1 and CDR2 are MNHEY and SVGAGI. The V gene lost 5 bases and the J gene lost 2 bases, with 10 bases spanning the gap. The CDR3 contains 13 residues. CDR3 nucleotide sequence: TGTGCCAGCAGTAAACAGGGTGCCTACGAGCAGTACTTC. It translates to CASSKQGAYEQYF.

The gene calls are TRBV6-1 and TRBJ1-1, with 9 bases aligning to TRBD1. The trim removed 4 bases at V and 0 bases at J, leaving 6 bases unmatched. Germline V gene sequence: CDR1 MNHNS, CDR2 SASEGT. This CDR3 spans 16 amino acids. The CDR3 loop is CASSGTGANMNTEAFF. In DNA form, the CDR3 reads TGTGCCAGCAGTGGGACAGGGGCCAATATGAACACTGAAGCTTTCTTT.

The chain links TRBV11-3 to TRBJ2-5; weak D call: TRBD1 (6 bases). The CDR3 totals 15 residues. Looked up from germline, CDR1 is SGHNT and CDR2 is YENEEA. V was cut by 5 bases and J by 4 bases, with 17 bases left in between. The CDR3 bases are TGTGCCAGCAGCCCCGGGACATCGTCTAGAGAGACCCAGTACTTC. Translating it yields CASSPGTSSRETQYF.

The V gene is TRBV18, the J gene TRBJ2-7; D remains unclear. The germline gives CDR1 KGHSH, CDR2 LQKENI. Trimming removed 3 bases at V and 3 bases at J, with 12 bases between. The CDR3 runs 14 residues. The CDR3 is CASSPSGPYYEQYF. In nucleotides, the CDR3 is TGTGCCAGCTCACCTAGTGGGCCGTACTACGAGCAGTACTTC.

The chain combines TRBV2 with TRBJ2-3; possible D gene TRBD1, 5 bases. CDR3 length: 13 residues. Trimming took off 8 bases at V and 3 bases at J, with 12 bases between the two ends. Germline V gene lookup returns CDR1 SNHLY and CDR2 FYNNEI. The CDR3 here is CASQPGFTDTQYF. For the CDR3, the DNA is TGTGCCAGCCAACCAGGGTTTACAGATACGCAGTATTTT. The complete variable domain, with remaining parts taken from reference TRBV2 and TRBJ2-3, reads EPEVTQTPSHQVTQMGQEVILRCVPISNHLYFYWYRQILGQKVEFLVSFYNNEISEKSEIFDDQFSVERPDGSNFTLKIRSTKLEDSAMYFCASQPGFTDTQYFGPGTRLTVL.

The CDR3 protein is CASSKARRGIGNTIYF. As DNA, the CDR3 is TGTGCCAGCAGCAAAGCCCGCAGGGGGATTGGAAACACCATATATTTT. The rearrangement links TRBV21-1 to TRBJ1-3; the table's D call of TRBD1 was not tested on the DNA. TRBV21-1 is assigned pseudogene status. The CDR3 consists of 16 residues.

The chain links TRBV5-5 to TRBJ1-2, with 7 positions matching TRBD1. The germline gives CDR1 SGHKS, CDR2 YYEKEE (reference sequence). CDR3 length: 14 amino acids. V was clipped by 0 bases and J by 5 bases; unmatched bases: 4. The CDR3 here is CASSLADRAYGYTF. The CDR3 DNA reads as TGTGCCAGCAGCTTGGCCGACAGGGCGTATGGCTACACCTTC.

The rearrangement links TRBV30 to TRBJ1-2; D may be TRBD1 (6 bases). The CDR3 covers 14 residues. CDR1 is GTSNPN, CDR2 SVGIG, per germline (reference sequence). The ends were cut back, 2 bases at V and 7 bases at J, with 17 bases in the middle. CDR3 residues: CAWSMDSGTGGYTF. The CDR3 nucleotides are TGTGCCTGGAGTATGGACAGCGGAACGGGTGGCTACACCTTC.

This sequence joins TRBV30 and TRBJ2-7; 9 bases align to TRBD1. Germline V gene sequence: CDR1 GTSNPN, CDR2 SVGIG (reference sequence). Trimming removed 1 base from V and 4 bases from J; junction bases left unmatched: 17. This CDR3 has 18 residues. The CDR3 DNA reads TGTGCCTGGAGTGACAAAACTTCCCTAGGGACAGGGAGATACGAGCAGTACTTC. Protein: CAWSDKTSLGTGRYEQYF.

The chain uses TRBV27 and TRBJ2-3, with TRBD2 matching over 9 bases. V lost 7 bases and J lost 1; bases outside the gene matches: 3. Germline CDR1 and CDR2: MNHEY and SMNVEV (reference sequence). This CDR3 spans 14 amino acids. The CDR3 region is CASKSGGRTDTQYF. DNA for the CDR3: TGTGCCAGCAAGAGCGGGGGGCGCACAGATACGCAGTATTTT.

The gene calls are TRBV7-2 and TRBJ2-3, with 7 bases lining up with TRBD2. The ends lost 5 bases at V and 4 bases at J; junction bases unmatched: 9. This CDR3 is built from 15 residues. Germline loops: CDR1 SGHTA, CDR2 FQGNSA. The CDR3 DNA reads as TGTGCCAGCAGCCAGACGGGGGGAGTTGCAGATACGCAGTATTTT. Its protein product is CASSQTGGVADTQYF.

V usage is TRBV7-3 and J usage is TRBJ2-3; 8 nucleotides line up with TRBD1. The CDR3 runs to 17 residues. The germline V gene has CDR1 SGHTA and CDR2 FQGTGA. After removal of 5 bases from V and 1 base from J, the junction contained 11 bases not matched to a gene. The CDR3 nucleotides read TGTGCCAGCAGCCCTTGGGAGGTGACAGGGGGCACAGATACGCAGTATTTT. Amino acid sequence: CASSPWEVTGGTDTQYF.

V gene TRBV4-2 combines with J gene TRBJ1-5; D is unresolved. Trimming stripped 1 base from V and 5 bases from J, with 6 bases between. The CDR3 loop spans 13 amino acids. Germline V lookup: CDR1 LGHNA, CDR2 YNFKEQ. The CDR3 DNA is TGTGCCAGCAGCCAAGGGTCGGATCAGCCCCAGCATTTT. This encodes CASSQGSDQPQHF.

The rearrangement joins TRBV6-5 to TRBJ2-1, with 10 bases fitting TRBD1. CDR1 is MNHEY and CDR2 is SVGAGI in the germline V gene. The CDR3 is made up of 14 amino acids. Unmatched junction bases numbered 5, after V lost 4 bases and J lost 8 bases. CDR3 in amino acids: CASSLDRGSDEQFF. CDR3 bases: TGTGCCAGCAGTTTGGACAGGGGGAGCGATGAGCAGTTCTTC.